This T cell receptor (beta chain) was found in a study of blood T cells in healthy people across ages. This clonotype was seen just once. Its antigen remains unknown. Study-level points and caveats: Diversity of TCR beta per million T cells declined in a roughly linear way with age.

Trimming took off 4 bases at V and 10 bases at J, with 15 bases between the two ends. Germline assignment: CDR1 SGHDT and CDR2 YYEEEE. The CDR3 has 14 amino acids. With a J-beta primer mix and a sample-barcoded 5' primer, a second PCR ran roughly 6 to 12 cycles. Template switching added a 12-random-nucleotide identifier to every cDNA molecule. MiXCR was run by TCRdb on the 5' RACE reads, yielding one entry per CDR3 protein. The table includes about 1.4 million distinct CDR3 sequences, around 55% detected once. Caucasian individuals from Russia who were healthy and aged 6 to 90 acted as donors. PBMCs numbering at least 7 million were isolated per sample.

The chain uses TRBV5-6 and TRBJ1-6, with D perhaps matching TRBD1 (5 bases). The source is a man between 18 and 29 years old in good health. Source material: blood. CDR3 in DNA: TGTGCCAGCAGCCCGGGGGTCGGACCGTCACCCCTCCACTTT. This codes for CASSPGVGPSPLHF.